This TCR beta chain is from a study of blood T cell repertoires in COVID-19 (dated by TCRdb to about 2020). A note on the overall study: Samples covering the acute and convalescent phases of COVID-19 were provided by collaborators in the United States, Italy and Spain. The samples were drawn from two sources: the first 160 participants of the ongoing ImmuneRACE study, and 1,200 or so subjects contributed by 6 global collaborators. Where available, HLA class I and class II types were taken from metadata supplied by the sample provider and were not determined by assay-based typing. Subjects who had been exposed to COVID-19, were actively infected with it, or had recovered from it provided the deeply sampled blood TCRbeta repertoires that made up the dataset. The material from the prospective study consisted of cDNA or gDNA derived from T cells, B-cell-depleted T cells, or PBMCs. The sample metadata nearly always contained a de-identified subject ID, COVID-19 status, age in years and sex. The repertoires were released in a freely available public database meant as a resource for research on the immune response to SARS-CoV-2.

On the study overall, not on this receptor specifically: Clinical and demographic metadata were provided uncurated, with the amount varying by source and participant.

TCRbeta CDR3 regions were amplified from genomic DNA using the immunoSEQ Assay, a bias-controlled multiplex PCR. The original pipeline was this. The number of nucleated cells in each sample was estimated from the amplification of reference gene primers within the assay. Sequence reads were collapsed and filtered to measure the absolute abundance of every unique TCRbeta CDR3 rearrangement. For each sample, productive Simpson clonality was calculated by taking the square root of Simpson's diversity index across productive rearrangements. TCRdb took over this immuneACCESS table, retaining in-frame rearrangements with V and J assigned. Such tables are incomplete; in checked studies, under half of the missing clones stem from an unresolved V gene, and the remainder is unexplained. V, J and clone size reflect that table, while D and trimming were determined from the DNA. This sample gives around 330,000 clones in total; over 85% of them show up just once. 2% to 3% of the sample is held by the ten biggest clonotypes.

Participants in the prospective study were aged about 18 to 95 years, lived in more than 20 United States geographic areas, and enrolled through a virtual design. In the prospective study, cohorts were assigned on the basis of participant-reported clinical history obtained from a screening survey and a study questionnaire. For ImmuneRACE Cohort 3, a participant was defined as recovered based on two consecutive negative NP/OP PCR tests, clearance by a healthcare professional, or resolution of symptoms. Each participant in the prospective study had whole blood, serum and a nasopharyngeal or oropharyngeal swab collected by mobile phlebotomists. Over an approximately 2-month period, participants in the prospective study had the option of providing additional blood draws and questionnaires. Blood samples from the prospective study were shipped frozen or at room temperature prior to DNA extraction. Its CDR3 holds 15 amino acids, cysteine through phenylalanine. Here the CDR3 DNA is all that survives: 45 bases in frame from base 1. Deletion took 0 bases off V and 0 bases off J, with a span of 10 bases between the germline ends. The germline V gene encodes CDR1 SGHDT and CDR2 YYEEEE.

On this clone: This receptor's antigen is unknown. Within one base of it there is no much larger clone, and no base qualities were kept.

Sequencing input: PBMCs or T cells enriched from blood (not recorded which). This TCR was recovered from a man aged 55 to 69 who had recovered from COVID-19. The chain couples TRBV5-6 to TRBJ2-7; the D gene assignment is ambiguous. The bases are TGTGCCAGCAGCTTGGCTACCTTTCTCTCCTACGAGCAGTACTTC. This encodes CASSLATFLSYEQYF.